Listed below are T cell receptor beta chains from one sample, sequenced in a study of neurological immune-mediated disorders. TCRdb used MiXCR to reprocess the 5' RACE reads, holding one entry per CDR3 protein. The sample lists about 51,000 distinct CDR3 sequences; roughly 17% were seen once. Material for sequencing was PBMCs. These receptor sequences come from a man aged 60 to 69 in good health. Each CDR3 is given with its conserved first and last residue. A D gene is named only where the DNA matches it firmly. Rows give clone size only sometimes, using once, few, many, or a class for an expanded clone.

abundance	v_gene	j_gene	d_gene	CDR3aa	CDR3nt
many	TRBV28	TRBJ2-3	TRBD2	CASSFQGLAGSQGDTQYF	TGTGCCAGCAGTTTCCAGGGACTAGCGGGGAGTCAGGGGGATACGCAGTATTTT
many	TRBV5-1	TRBJ2-2	TRBD1	CASSRDRNTGELFF	TGCGCCAGCAGCCGGGACAGGAACACCGGGGAGCTGTTTTTT
many	TRBV27	TRBJ1-6	NA	CASSFSQVNSPLHF	TGTGCCAGCAGTTTCTCCCAGGTTAATTCACCCCTCCACTTT
NA	TRBV6-5	TRBJ2-3	NA	CASSRGNWDTDTQYF	TGTGCCAGCAGTCGGGGAAATTGGGACACAGATACGCAGTATTTT
many	TRBV11-2	TRBJ2-5	NA	CASSLDGGTQYF	TGTGCCAGCAGCTTAGATGGCGGGACCCAGTACTTC
many	TRBV10-3	TRBJ2-7	TRBD2	CAISEGLAGPYEQYF	TGTGCCATCAGTGAAGGACTAGCGGGGCCCTACGAGCAGTACTTC
many	TRBV28	TRBJ2-5	TRBD1	CASSWDPRDRGRETQYF	TGTGCCAGCAGTTGGGATCCCCGGGACAGGGGTAGGGAGACCCAGTACTTC
many	TRBV6-5	TRBJ1-1	NA	CASRTKRTVYTEAFF	TGTGCCAGCAGGACGAAAAGGACAGTTTACACTGAAGCTTTCTTT
many	TRBV5-8	TRBJ2-5	TRBD2	CASSLGLAEEETQYF	TGTGCCAGCAGCCTTGGACTAGCGGAGGAAGAGACCCAGTACTTC
many	TRBV3-1	TRBJ1-1	TRBD1	CASSQGTGLEAFF	TGTGCCAGCAGCCAAGGGACAGGGCTTGAAGCTTTCTTT
NA	TRBV20-1	TRBJ2-7	TRBD2	CSASSGSPYERYF	TGCAGTGCTAGTAGCGGGTCCCCCTACGAGCGGTACTTC
many	TRBV5-1	TRBJ1-1	NA	CASSLHRDATEAFF	TGCGCCAGCAGCTTACACAGGGACGCAACTGAAGCTTTCTTT
NA	TRBV27	TRBJ1-3	NA	CASSRRDASGFGNTIYF	TGTGCCAGCAGCCGACGCGACGCCTCCGGGTTCGGAAACACCATATATTTT
many	TRBV12-3/TRBV12-4	TRBJ1-1	NA	CASSSSVPGQHGEAFF	TGTGCCAGCAGTTCCTCTGTTCCGGGCCAGCATGGTGAAGCTTTCTTT
many	TRBV7-9	TRBJ1-1	NA	CASSPYGGPEAFF	TGTGCCAGCAGCCCCTATGGGGGGCCAGAAGCTTTCTTT
many	TRBV29-1	TRBJ2-7	NA	CSSSDTAPGEQYF	TGCAGCTCGTCGGACACCGCCCCGGGCGAGCAGTACTTC
many	TRBV7-8	TRBJ2-1	NA	CASRRRGRGEQFF	TGTGCCTCTCGTCGACGGGGGCGGGGGGAGCAGTTCTTC
many	TRBV5-1	TRBJ1-2	NA	CASSPRGQDYGYTF	TGCGCCAGCAGCCCTAGGGGCCAAGACTATGGCTACACCTTC
many	TRBV6-5	TRBJ2-5	TRBD1	CASSPAIPTGRWETQYF	TGTGCCAGCAGCCCCGCCATCCCGACAGGGAGATGGGAGACCCAGTACTTC
NA	TRBV6-2/TRBV6-3	TRBJ2-7	NA	CASMTARGYYEQYF	TGTGCCAGCATGACAGCCCGGGGGTACTACGAGCAGTACTTC
many	TRBV5-1	TRBJ2-3	NA	CASSLFLTQATDTQYF	TGCGCCAGCAGCCTCTTTTTGACTCAAGCCACAGATACGCAGTATTTT
many	TRBV5-1	TRBJ2-2	NA	CASSPPFLGSTGELFF	TGCGCCAGCAGCCCCCCGTTTTTGGGGAGTACCGGGGAGCTGTTTTTT
many	TRBV20-1	TRBJ2-1	TRBD1	CSARGGQGANNEQFF	TGCAGTGCTAGAGGTGGACAGGGGGCAAACAATGAGCAGTTCTTC
NA	TRBV6-5	TRBJ1-3	TRBD1	CASSYGTGGCGNTIYF	TGTGCCAGCAGTTACGGCACAGGGGGCTGTGGAAACACCATATATTTT